Here is one TCR beta chain with its context. These data belong to a study of blood T cell repertoires in COVID-19. Clones were read by immunoSEQ multiplex PCR, and TCRdb kept only the in-frame ones, dropping some. The table lists about 150,000 clones, more than 85% of them singletons. Input material: peripheral blood. The TCR was taken from a man in his 60s with COVID-19, enrolled during active disease.

CDR3 bases: TGTGCCAGCAGCCCTCCTGCGGGGGGTAGCACAGATACGCAGTATTTT. Amino acid sequence: CASSPPAGGSTDTQYF. The J gene is TRBJ2-3, the V gene TRBV9; 8 nucleotides align to TRBD2. The CDR3 sequence is 16 residues long. J gave up 0 bases and V 4 bases, and 7 bases lay outside the gene matches. Germline CDR1 SGDLS, CDR2 YYNGEE. The variable domain in full, completed from reference TRBV9 and TRBJ2-3, reads DSGVTQTPKHLITATGQRVTLRCSPRSGDLSVYWYQQSLDQGLQFLIQYYNGEERAKGNILERFSAQQFPDLHSELNLSSLELGDSALYFCASSPPAGGSTDTQYFGPGTRLTVL.